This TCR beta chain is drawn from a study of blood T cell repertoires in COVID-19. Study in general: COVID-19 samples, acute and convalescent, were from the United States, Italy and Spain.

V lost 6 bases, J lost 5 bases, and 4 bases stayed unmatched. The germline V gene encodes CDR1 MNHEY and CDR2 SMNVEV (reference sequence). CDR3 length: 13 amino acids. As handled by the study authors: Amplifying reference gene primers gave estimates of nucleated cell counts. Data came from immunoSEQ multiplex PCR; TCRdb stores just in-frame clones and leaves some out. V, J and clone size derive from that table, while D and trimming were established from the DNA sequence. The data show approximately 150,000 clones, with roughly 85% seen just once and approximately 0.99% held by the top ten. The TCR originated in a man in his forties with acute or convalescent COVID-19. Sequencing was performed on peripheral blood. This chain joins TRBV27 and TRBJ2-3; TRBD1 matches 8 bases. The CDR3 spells CASRSTGVDTQYF. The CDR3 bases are TGTGCCAGCAGGTCGACAGGGGTAGATACGCAGTATTTT.